This entry lists 21 T cell receptor beta chains sequenced from one sample in a study of tissue T cells after allogeneic stem cell transplantation. Profiled with immunoSEQ multiplex PCR; TCRdb holds only in-frame clones, not every one. The sample records around 24,000 clones, about 90% being singletons. Sequencing was performed on blood, taken before transplantation. These receptors were collected from a male donor at least 60 years old who later had graft-versus-host disease after an allogeneic stem cell transplant.

J is TRBJ1-2 and V is TRBV2; no clear D gene. V dropped 8 bases and J dropped 2 bases, with 12 bases sitting between them. Per the germline V gene, CDR1 is SNHLY and CDR2 is FYNNEI. This CDR3 contains 13 residues. The CDR3: CASGGLRNYGYTF. CDR3 DNA sequence: TGTGCCAGCGGAGGGCTAAGGAACTATGGCTACACCTTC.

The J gene is TRBJ1-3, the V gene TRBV5-4; D unresolved. Germline V gene data show CDR1 as SGHNT and CDR2 as YYREEE (reference sequence). V dropped 2 bases and J dropped 0 bases, with 6 bases sitting between them. The CDR3 consists of 14 residues. The CDR3 coding sequence is TGTGCCAGCAGCTTACAGTCCTCTGGAAACACCATATATTTT. Translated, it gives CASSLQSSGNTIYF.

Only one count was recorded for this clone. The chain couples TRBV5-6 to TRBJ2-1; tentative D call: TRBD2 (5 bases). This CDR3 contains 12 residues. The germline CDR1 and CDR2 sequences are SGHDT and YYEEEE. Trimming cost V 4 bases and J 9 bases, with 11 bases left between them. The CDR3 region has the DNA TGTGCCAGCAGCAGGGCGGCGGGTGAGCAGTTCTTC. Its translation is CASSRAAGEQFF.

Only one count was recorded for this clone. The CDR3 here is CASSSRETQYF. The CDR3 bases are TGTGCCAGCAGCTCCCGAGAGACCCAGTACTTC. This rearrangement joins TRBV28 to TRBJ2-5, with no clear D. Trimming pared 6 bases from V and 4 bases from J, leaving 6 bases between. Per germline, CDR1 MDHEN and CDR2 SYDVKM. This CDR3 is built from 11 residues.

The chain combines TRBV7-9 with TRBJ2-3; the D gene is possibly TRBD1 (6 bases). Germline V gene sequence: CDR1 SEHNR, CDR2 FQNEAQ (reference sequence). V was shortened by 6 bases and J by 4 bases, with 20 bases between the two germline ends. CDR3 size: 16 residues. In DNA form, the CDR3 reads TGTGCCAGCAGACAAGGAACCGGGACACTAGCAGATACGCAGTATTTT. This codes for CASRQGTGTLADTQYF.

The chain combines TRBV5-6 with TRBJ2-7; 10 nucleotides agree with TRBD1. Germline trimming cut 0 bases from V and 1 base from J; bases unmatched to any gene: 1. The CDR3 runs to 15 residues. The germline CDR1 and CDR2 sequences are SGHDT and YYEEEE. CDR3 nucleotides: TGTGCCAGCAGCTTGGTGGGACAGGGGTCCTACGAGCAGTACTTC. Residues: CASSLVGQGSYEQYF.

This chain links TRBV27 with TRBJ1-2; D not resolved. Looked up from germline, CDR1 is MNHEY and CDR2 is SMNVEV (reference sequence). The CDR3 covers 15 residues. With 4 bases removed from V and 1 base from J, the gap between germline ends came to 13 bases. This CDR3 reads CASSSQWELNYGYTF. The CDR3 region has the DNA TGTGCCAGCAGTTCCCAATGGGAGCTTAACTATGGCTACACCTTC.

The chain couples TRBV4-1 to TRBJ2-1; no reliable D call. Per germline, CDR1 MGHRA and CDR2 YSYEKL. V was trimmed by 1 base and J by 8 bases, leaving 12 bases between them. CDR3 length equals 14 residues. CDR3 nucleotides: TGCGCCAGCAGCCAAGTTGCTCTTTTCGATGAGCAGTTCTTC. Its protein product is CASSQVALFDEQFF.

This clone has just a few counts. The V gene is TRBV5-1, the J gene TRBJ2-7, with D maybe TRBD2 (5 bases). Germline loops: CDR1 SGHRS, CDR2 YFSETQ. Trimming removed 4 bases from V and 1 base from J, with 6 bases in between. CDR3 length equals 12 residues. Here the CDR3 reads CASSTGSYEQYF. The DNA of the CDR3 is TGCGCCAGCAGCACGGGGTCCTACGAGCAGTACTTC. The full variable domain, rest sourced from reference TRBV5-1 and TRBJ2-7, is KAGVTQTPRYLIKTRGQQVTLSCSPISGHRSVSWYQQTPGQGLQFLFEYFSETQRNKGNFPGRFSGRQFSNSRSEMNVSTLELGDSALYLCASSTGSYEQYFGPGTRLTVT.

This clone was picked up a small number of times. As DNA, the CDR3 is TGCGCCAGCACCCGAGGGGGGTTAAACACTGAAGCTTTCTTT. It yields the protein CASTRGGLNTEAFF. The chain links TRBV5-1 to TRBJ1-1, with D possibly matching TRBD1 (6 bases). CDR1 is SGHRS and CDR2 is YFSETQ in the germline V gene. CDR3 length equals 14 residues. V lost 6 bases and J 2 bases, leaving 14 bases between the germline ends. The full variable domain, its missing parts supplied by reference TRBV5-1 and TRBJ1-1, is KAGVTQTPRYLIKTRGQQVTLSCSPISGHRSVSWYQQTPGQGLQFLFEYFSETQRNKGNFPGRFSGRQFSNSRSEMNVSTLELGDSALYLCASTRGGLNTEAFFGQGTRLTVV.

The chain links TRBV5-1 to TRBJ2-7; 11 bases are shared with TRBD2. Looked up from germline, CDR1 is SGHRS and CDR2 is YFSETQ. V gave up 0 bases and J gave up 2 bases; unmatched junction bases: 1. The CDR3 covers 15 residues. CDR3 loop: CASSLVAGGPYEQYF. The CDR3 region has the DNA TGCGCCAGCAGCTTGGTAGCGGGAGGGCCCTACGAGCAGTACTTC.

The chain uses TRBV6-2 or TRBV6-3 and TRBJ2-4; TRBD2 matches at 7 bases. The ends lost 2 bases at V and 5 bases at J; junction bases unmatched: 18. Per germline, CDR1 MNHEY and CDR2 SVGEGT. The CDR3 runs 19 residues. DNA of the CDR3: TGTGCCAGCAGTTACCCTGCCTCGGCGGGAGCAGTTTCTCAAAACATTCAGTACTTC. Translated, it gives CASSYPASAGAVSQNIQYF.

The J gene is TRBJ2-6, the V gene TRBV27; unclear D gene. The germline gives CDR1 MNHEY, CDR2 SMNVEV (reference sequence). With 2 bases removed from V and 4 bases from J, the gap between germline ends came to 3 bases. The CDR3 spans 13 residues. This CDR3 reads CASSLVGANVLTF. In DNA, the CDR3 is TGTGCCAGCAGTTTAGTGGGGGCCAACGTCCTGACTTTC.

The chain has TRBV27 and TRBJ1-2; 7 bases are shared with TRBD1. Germline CDR1 and CDR2: MNHEY and SMNVEV (reference sequence). This CDR3 has 14 amino acids. Unmatched junction bases numbered 4, after V lost 2 bases and J lost 4 bases. CDR3 bases: TGTGCCAGCAGTTTACAGGGGGAGGCCTATGGCTACACCTTC. Translation: CASSLQGEAYGYTF.

This sequence joins TRBV19 and TRBJ1-1; possible D gene TRBD1, 5 bases. The CDR3 covers 14 residues. V was cut by 6 bases and J by 3 bases, with 14 bases left in between. Germline CDR1 reads LNHDA; CDR2 reads SQIVND (reference sequence). CDR3 in amino acids: CASRITGGDTEAFF. The CDR3, as DNA: TGTGCCAGTAGGATAACAGGTGGGGACACTGAAGCTTTCTTT.

The rearrangement links TRBV5-1 to TRBJ2-5; TRBD1 is a possible D gene (6 bases). The CDR3 runs to 12 residues. Trimming shortened V by 0 bases and J by 10 bases, and 10 bases separated the two germline ends. Looked up from germline, CDR1 is SGHRS and CDR2 is YFSETQ. Written as DNA, the CDR3 is TGCGCCAGCAGCTTGGTAGGGGGTGGCCAGTACTTC. It encodes CASSLVGGGQYF.

The chain is built from TRBV19 and TRBJ2-5; D possibly uses TRBD1 or TRBD2 (5 bases each). This CDR3 has 14 residues. Germline lookup yields CDR1 LNHDA and CDR2 SQIVND (reference sequence). V lost 4 bases and J 5 bases, leaving 14 bases between the germline ends. CDR3 in DNA: TGTGCCAGTAGTAAACCGGGACCTAGGGAGACCCAGTACTTC. This translates into CASSKPGPRETQYF.

The chain is built from TRBV19 and TRBJ1-4; TRBD1 matches at 8 bases. The germline gives CDR1 LNHDA, CDR2 SQIVND (reference sequence). The CDR3 length is 14 residues. V shed 2 bases, J shed 10 bases, and the junction held 6 bases outside the gene matches. The DNA of the CDR3 is TGTGCCAGTAGTATAATGACAGGGGATGGAAAACTGTTTTTT. Translated: CASSIMTGDGKLFF.

This chain links TRBV9 with TRBJ2-1; D remains ambiguous. V lost 4 bases to trimming and J lost 5 bases, with 16 bases between them. This CDR3 comprises 15 residues. The V gene's germline CDR1 is SGDLS and CDR2 YYNGEE. The CDR3 DNA sequence: TGTGCCAGCAGCCCAGTGGGCGGAACACACAATGAGCAGTTCTTC. Translated, it gives CASSPVGGTHNEQFF.

This chain uses TRBV27 with TRBJ2-3, with 7 bases lining up with TRBD1. The trim removed 2 bases at V and 0 bases at J, leaving 5 bases unmatched. Germline V gene sequence: CDR1 MNHEY, CDR2 SMNVEV (reference sequence). The CDR3 length is 16 residues. The chain's CDR3 is CASSLRQGYSTDTQYF. The CDR3 coding sequence is TGTGCCAGCAGTTTACGACAGGGTTATAGCACAGATACGCAGTATTTT.

This clone was counted once. The genes are TRBV6-5 and TRBJ2-3; 9 positions match TRBD1. The junction had 5 bases not matched to a gene; V was cut back by 6 bases and J by 4 bases. CDR3 size: 14 residues. The germline CDR1 and CDR2 sequences are MNHEY and SVGAGI. CDR3 nucleotides: TGTGCCAGCAGGGACAGGGGAGTCGCAGATACGCAGTATTTT. Residues: CASRDRGVADTQYF.